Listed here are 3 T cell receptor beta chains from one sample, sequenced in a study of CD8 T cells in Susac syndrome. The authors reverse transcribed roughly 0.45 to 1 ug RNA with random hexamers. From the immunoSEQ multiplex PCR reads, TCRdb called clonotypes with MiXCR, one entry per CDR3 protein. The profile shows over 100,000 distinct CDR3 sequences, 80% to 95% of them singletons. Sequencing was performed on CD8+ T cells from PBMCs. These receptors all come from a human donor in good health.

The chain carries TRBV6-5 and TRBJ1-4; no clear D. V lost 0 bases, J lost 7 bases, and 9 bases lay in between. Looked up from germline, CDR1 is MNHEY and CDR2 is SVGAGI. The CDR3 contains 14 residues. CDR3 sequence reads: CASSYSGPGEKLFF. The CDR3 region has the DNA TGTGCCAGCAGTTACTCAGGGCCTGGTGAAAAACTGTTTTTT.

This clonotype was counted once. The CDR3: CASIGGDTEAFF. CDR3 coding DNA: TGTGCCAGTATAGGGGGCGACACTGAAGCTTTCTTT. The rearrangement links TRBV12-3 or TRBV12-4 to TRBJ1-1, with TRBD1 matching 7 bases. CDR3 length equals 12 residues. Losses at the gene ends were 9 bases for V and 3 bases for J; bases not matched to a gene: 4.

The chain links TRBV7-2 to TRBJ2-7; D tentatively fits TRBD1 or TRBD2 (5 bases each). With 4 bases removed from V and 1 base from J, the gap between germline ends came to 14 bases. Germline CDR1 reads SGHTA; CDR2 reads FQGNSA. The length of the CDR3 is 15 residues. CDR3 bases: TGTGCCAGCAGCTGGCCCATTGGGGGTTCCTACGAGCAGTACTTC. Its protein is CASSWPIGGSYEQYF.